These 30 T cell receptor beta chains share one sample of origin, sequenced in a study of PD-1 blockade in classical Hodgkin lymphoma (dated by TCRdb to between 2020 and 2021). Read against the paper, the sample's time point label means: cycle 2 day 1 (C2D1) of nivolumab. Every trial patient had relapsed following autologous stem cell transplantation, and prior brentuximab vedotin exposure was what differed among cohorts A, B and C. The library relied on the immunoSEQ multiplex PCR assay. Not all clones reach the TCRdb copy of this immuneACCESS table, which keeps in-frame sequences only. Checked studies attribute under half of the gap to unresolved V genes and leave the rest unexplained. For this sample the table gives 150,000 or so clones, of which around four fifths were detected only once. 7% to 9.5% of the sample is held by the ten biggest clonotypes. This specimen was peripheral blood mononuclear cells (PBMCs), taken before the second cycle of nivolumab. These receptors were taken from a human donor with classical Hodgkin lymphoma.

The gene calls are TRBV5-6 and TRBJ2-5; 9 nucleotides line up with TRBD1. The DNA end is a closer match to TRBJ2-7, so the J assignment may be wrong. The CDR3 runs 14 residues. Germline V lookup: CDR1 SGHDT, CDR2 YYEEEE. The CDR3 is CASSPSDRGYEQYF. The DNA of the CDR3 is TGTGCCAGCAGCCCCTCGGACAGGGGCTACGAGCAGTACTTC.

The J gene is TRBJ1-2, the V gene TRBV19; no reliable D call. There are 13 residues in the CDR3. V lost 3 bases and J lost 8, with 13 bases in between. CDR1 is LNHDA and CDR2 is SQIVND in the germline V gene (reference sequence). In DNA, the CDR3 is TGTGCCAGTAGTATCCCAGGAGTCGTCGGCTACACCTTC. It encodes CASSIPGVVGYTF.

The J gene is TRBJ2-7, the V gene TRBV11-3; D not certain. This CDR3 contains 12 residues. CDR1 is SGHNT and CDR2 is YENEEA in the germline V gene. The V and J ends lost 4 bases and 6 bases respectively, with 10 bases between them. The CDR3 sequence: CASSSRKGEQYF. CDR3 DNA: TGTGCCAGCAGCTCCCGAAAGGGCGAGCAGTACTTC.

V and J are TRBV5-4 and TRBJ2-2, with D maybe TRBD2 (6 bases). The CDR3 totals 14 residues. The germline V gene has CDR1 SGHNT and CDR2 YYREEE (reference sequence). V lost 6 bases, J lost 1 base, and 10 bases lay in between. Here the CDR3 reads CASTGTQNTGELFF. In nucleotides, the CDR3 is TGTGCCAGCACCGGGACTCAGAACACCGGGGAGCTGTTTTTT.

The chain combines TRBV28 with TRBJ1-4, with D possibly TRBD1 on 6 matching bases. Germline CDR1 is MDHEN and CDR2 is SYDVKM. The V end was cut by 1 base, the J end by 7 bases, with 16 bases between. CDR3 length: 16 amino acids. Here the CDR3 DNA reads TGTGCCAGCAGTTTATTCCGACAGGCCCCGGGTGAAAAACTGTTTTTT. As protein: CASSLFRQAPGEKLFF.

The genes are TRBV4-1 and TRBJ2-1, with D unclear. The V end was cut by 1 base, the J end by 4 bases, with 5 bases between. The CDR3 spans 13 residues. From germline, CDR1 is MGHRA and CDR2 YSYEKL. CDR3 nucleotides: TGCGCCAGCAGCCAAGCTGGATACAATGAGCAGTTCTTC. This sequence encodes CASSQAGYNEQFF.

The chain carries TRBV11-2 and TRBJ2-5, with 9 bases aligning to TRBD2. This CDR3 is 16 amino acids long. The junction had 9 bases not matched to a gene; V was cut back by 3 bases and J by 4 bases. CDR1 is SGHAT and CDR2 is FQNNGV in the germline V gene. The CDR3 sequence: CASSFGGRAWSETQYF. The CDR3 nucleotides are TGTGCCAGCAGCTTTGGCGGGAGGGCTTGGTCAGAGACCCAGTACTTC.

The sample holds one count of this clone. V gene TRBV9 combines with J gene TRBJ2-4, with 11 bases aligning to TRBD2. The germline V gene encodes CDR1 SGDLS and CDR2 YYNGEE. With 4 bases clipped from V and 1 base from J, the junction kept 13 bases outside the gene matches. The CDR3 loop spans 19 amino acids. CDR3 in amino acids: CASSRHPSLAGVAKNIQYF. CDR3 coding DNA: TGTGCCAGCAGCAGACACCCCTCACTAGCGGGAGTTGCCAAAAACATTCAGTACTTC.

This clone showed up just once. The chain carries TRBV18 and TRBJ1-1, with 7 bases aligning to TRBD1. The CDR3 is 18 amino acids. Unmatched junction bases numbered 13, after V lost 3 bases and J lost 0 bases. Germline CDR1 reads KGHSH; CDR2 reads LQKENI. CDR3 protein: CASSPLPFPTGMNTEAFF. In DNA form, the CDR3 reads TGTGCCAGCTCACCCCTCCCGTTCCCGACAGGGATGAACACTGAAGCTTTCTTT.

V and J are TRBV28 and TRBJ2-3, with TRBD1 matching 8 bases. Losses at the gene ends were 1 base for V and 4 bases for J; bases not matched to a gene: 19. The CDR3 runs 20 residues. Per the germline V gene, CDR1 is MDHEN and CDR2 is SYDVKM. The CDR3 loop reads CASSLFRAGGGSGAPDTQYF. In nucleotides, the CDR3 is TGTGCCAGCAGTTTATTTAGGGCAGGGGGCGGTAGCGGCGCCCCAGATACGCAGTATTTT.

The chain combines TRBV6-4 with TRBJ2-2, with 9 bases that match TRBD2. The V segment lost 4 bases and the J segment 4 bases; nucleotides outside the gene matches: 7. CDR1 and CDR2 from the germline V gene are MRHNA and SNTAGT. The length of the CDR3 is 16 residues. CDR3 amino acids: CASSAFPSGTTGELFF. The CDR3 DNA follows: TGTGCCAGCAGTGCTTTCCCTAGCGGGACCACCGGGGAGCTGTTTTTT.

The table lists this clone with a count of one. The CDR3 DNA sequence: TGTGCCAGCAGCCAAGATCCGGGACAGGTTGGCATCTATGGCTACACCTTC. As protein: CASSQDPGQVGIYGYTF. This chain joins TRBV4-2 and TRBJ1-2; TRBD1 aligns across 8 bases. This CDR3 spans 17 amino acids. V trimming: 0 bases; J trimming: 4 bases; junction bases outside the gene matches: 10. The germline V gene has CDR1 LGHNA and CDR2 YNFKEQ.

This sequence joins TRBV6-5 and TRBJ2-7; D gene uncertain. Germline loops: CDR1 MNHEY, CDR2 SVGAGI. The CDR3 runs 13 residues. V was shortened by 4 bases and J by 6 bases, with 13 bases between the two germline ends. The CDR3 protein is CASSFFPGLEQYF. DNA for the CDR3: TGTGCCAGCAGTTTCTTCCCTGGGCTCGAGCAGTACTTC.

The CDR3 DNA follows: TGCGCCAGCAGCCCCAGAACCTCCAGAACCTACGAGCAGTACTTC. Translated: CASSPRTSRTYEQYF. The V and J genes are TRBV4-3 and TRBJ2-7; D is ambiguous. The germline V gene has CDR1 LGHNA and CDR2 YSLEER. The V gene lost 4 bases and the J gene lost 2 bases, with 15 bases spanning the gap. CDR3 length equals 15 residues.

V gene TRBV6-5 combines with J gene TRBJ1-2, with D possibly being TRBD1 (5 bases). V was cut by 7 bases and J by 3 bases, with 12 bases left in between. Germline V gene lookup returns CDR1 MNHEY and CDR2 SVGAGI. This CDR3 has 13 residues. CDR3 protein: CASISPTDYGYTF. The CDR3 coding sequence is TGTGCCAGCATCTCACCGACAGACTATGGCTACACCTTC.

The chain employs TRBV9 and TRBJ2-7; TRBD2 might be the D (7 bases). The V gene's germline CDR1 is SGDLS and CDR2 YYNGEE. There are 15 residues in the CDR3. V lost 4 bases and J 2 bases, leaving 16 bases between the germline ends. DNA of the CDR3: TGTGCCAGCAGCCCGAGGGGGGGACCGGCCTACGAGCAGTACTTC. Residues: CASSPRGGPAYEQYF.

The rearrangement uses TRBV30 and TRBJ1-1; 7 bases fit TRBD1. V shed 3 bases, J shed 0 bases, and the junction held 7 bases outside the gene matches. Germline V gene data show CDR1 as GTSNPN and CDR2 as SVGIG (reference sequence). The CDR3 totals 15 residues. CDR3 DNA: TGTGCCTGGAGGCGAGACAGGGAGATGAACACTGAAGCTTTCTTT. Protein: CAWRRDREMNTEAFF.

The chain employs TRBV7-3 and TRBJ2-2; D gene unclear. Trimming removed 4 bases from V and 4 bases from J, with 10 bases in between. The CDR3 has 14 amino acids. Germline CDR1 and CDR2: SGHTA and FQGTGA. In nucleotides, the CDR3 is TGTGCCAGCAGCTCCCCACAGTCCACCGGGGAGCTGTTTTTT. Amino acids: CASSSPQSTGELFF.

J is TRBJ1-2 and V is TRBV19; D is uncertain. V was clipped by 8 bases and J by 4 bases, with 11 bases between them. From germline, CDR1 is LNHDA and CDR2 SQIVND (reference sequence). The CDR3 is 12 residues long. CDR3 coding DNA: TGTGCCAGTGACGGGCCTTTCTATGGCTACACCTTC. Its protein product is CASDGPFYGYTF.

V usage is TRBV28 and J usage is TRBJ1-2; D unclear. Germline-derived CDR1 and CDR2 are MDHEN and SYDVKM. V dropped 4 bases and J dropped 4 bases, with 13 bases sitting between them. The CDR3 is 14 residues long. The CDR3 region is CASSSPPHSYGYTF. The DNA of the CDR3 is TGTGCCAGCAGTTCCCCTCCACACAGCTATGGCTACACCTTC.

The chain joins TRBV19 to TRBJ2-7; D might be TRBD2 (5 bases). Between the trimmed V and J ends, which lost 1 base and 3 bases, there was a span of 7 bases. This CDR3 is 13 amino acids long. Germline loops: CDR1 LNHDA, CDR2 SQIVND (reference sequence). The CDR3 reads CASSIAEGYEQYF. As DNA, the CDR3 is TGTGCCAGTAGTATAGCAGAGGGCTACGAGCAGTACTTC.

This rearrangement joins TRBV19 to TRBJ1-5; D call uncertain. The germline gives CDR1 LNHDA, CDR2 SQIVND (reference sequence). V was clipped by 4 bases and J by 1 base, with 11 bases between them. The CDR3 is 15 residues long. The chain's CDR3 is CASSRPGGSNQPQHF. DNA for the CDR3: TGTGCCAGTAGTAGGCCAGGTGGGAGCAATCAGCCCCAGCATTTT.

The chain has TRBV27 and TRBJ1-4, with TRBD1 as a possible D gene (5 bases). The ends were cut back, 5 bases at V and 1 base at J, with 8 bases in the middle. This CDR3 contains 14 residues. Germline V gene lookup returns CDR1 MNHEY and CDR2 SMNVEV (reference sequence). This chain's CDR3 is CASSKQGTNEKLFF. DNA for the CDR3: TGTGCCAGCAGTAAGCAGGGAACTAATGAAAAACTGTTTTTT.

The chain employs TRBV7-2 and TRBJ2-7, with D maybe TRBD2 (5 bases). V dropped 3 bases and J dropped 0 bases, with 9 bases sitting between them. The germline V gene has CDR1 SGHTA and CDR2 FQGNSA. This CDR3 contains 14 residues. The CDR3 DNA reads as TGTGCCAGCAGCTTCATCAGCGGCTCCTACGAGCAGTACTTC. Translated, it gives CASSFISGSYEQYF.

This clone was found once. CDR3 residues: CASSSGQGTDTQYF. CDR3 in DNA: TGTGCCAGTAGTTCCGGACAGGGAACAGATACGCAGTATTTT. The chain recombines TRBV19 with TRBJ2-3; 8 nucleotides match TRBD1. The CDR3 totals 14 residues. With 5 bases clipped from V and 3 bases from J, the junction kept 4 bases outside the gene matches. Germline V CDR1 and CDR2: LNHDA, SQIVND (reference sequence).

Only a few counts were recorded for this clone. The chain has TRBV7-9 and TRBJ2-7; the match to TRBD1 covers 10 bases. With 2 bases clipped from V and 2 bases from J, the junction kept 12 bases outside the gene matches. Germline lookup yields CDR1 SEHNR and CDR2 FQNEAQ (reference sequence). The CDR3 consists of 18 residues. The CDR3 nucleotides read TGTGCCAGCAGCTTATCCCCGAGCGGGACAGGGGCCACCTACGAGCAGTACTTC. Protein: CASSLSPSGTGATYEQYF.

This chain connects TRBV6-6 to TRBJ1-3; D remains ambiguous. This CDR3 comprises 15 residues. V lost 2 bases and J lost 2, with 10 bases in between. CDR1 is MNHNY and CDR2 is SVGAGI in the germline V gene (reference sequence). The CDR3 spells CASSYRGPAGNTIYF. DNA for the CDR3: TGTGCCAGCAGTTACCGAGGGCCCGCTGGAAACACCATATATTTT.

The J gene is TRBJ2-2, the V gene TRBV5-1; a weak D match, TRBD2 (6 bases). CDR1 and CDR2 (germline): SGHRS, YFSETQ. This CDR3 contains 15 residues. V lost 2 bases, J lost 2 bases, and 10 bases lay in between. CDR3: CASSLPGVNTGELFF. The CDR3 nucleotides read TGCGCCAGCAGCTTACCGGGAGTTAACACCGGGGAGCTGTTTTTT.

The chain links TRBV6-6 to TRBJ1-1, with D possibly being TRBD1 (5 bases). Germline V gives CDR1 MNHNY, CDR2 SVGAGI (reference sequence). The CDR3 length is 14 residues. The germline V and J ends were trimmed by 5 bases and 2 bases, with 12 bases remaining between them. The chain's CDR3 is CASSDVGVNTEAFF. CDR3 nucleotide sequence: TGTGCCAGCAGTGATGTGGGGGTTAACACTGAAGCTTTCTTT.

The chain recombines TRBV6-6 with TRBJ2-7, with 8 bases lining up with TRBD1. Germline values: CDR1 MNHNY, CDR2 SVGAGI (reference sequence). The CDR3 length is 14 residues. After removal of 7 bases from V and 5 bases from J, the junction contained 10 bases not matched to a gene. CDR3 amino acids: CASNTRTGNHEQYF. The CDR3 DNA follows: TGTGCCAGCAATACGAGGACAGGGAACCACGAGCAGTACTTC.